This paragraph reports one T cell receptor beta chain. Its antigen is unknown. The data were obtained in a study of cytomegalovirus exposure and HLA in healthy donors. General study points: Earlier results showed most TCR beta V segments being productive about 90% or about 30% of the time.

Though nominally healthy at sampling, donors likely had unrecorded immune exposures. Amplification used 60 Vbeta primers and 13 Jbeta primers. Original processing notes: The count from a later analysis was about 80 million unique TCR beta chains, some 12 million of them shared. Produced via immunoSEQ multiplex PCR; TCRdb's table is partial and in-frame only. V and J calls and clone size come straight from that table; D and trimming were deduced from the DNA. The sample lists around 170,000 clones, over 75% occurring once. The source of this sequence is a man in his fifties or sixties in good health and CMV-seronegative. Sample: PBMCs.

The CDR3 is CASSLPPAGNYGYTF. The CDR3 nucleotides read TGCGCCAGCAGTCTCCCCCCAGCGGGCAACTATGGCTACACCTTC. The chain joins TRBV23-1 to TRBJ1-2; D is uncertain. TRBV23-1 qualifies as an ORF whose function is uncertain. The CDR3 is 15 amino acids. The V end was cut by 4 bases, the J end by 2 bases, with 14 bases between.